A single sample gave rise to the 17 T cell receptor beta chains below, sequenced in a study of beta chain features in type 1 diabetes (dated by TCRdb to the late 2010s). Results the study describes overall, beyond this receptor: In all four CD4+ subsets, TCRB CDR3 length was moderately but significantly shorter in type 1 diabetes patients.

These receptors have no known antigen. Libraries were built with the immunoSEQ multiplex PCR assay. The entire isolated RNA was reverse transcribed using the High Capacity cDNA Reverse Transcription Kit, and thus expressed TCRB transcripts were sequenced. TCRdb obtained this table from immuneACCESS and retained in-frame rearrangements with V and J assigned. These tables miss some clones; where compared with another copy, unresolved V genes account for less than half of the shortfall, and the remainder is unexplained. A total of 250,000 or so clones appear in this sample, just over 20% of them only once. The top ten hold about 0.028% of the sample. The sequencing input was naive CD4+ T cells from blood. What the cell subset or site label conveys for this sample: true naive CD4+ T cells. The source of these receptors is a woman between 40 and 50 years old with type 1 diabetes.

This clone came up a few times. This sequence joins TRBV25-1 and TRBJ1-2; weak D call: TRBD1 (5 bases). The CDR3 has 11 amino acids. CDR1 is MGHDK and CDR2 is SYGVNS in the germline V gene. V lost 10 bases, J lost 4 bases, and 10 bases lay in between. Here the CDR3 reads CATTDSYGYTF. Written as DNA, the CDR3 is TGTGCCACCACTGACAGCTATGGCTACACCTTC.

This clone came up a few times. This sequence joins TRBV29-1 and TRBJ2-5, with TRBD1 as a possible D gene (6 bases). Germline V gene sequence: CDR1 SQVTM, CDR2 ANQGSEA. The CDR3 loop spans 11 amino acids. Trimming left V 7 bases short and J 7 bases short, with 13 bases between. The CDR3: CSDGQFGTQYF. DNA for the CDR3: TGCAGCGACGGACAGTTCGGGACCCAGTACTTC.

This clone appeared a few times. CDR3 sequence reads: CASSFRGLNEAFF. DNA of the CDR3: TGCGCCAGCAGCTTCAGAGGCTTAAATGAAGCTTTCTTT. The chain joins TRBV5-1 to TRBJ1-1; D not resolved. Trimming took off 2 bases at V and 7 bases at J, with 12 bases between the two ends. Germline V gene data show CDR1 as SGHRS and CDR2 as YFSETQ. This CDR3 has 13 amino acids.

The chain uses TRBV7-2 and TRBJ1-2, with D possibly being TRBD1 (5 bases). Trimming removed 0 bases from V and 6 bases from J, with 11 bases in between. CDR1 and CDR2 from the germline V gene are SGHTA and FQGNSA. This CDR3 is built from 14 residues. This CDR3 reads CASSLARGDNGYTF. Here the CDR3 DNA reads TGTGCCAGCAGCTTAGCGCGGGGGGATAATGGCTACACCTTC.

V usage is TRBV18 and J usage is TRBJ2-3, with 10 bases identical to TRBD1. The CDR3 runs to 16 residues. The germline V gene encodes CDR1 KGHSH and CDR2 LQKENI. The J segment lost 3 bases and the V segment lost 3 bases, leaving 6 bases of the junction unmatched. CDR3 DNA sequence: TGTGCCAGCTCACCCTTGGGACAGGGGATTACAGATACGCAGTATTTT. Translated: CASSPLGQGITDTQYF. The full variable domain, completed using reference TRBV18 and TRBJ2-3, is NAGVMQNPRHLVRRRGQEARLRCSPMKGHSHVYWYRQLPEEGLKFMVYLQKENIIDESGMPKERFSAEFPKEGPSILRIQQVVRGDSAAYFCASSPLGQGITDTQYFGPGTRLTVL.

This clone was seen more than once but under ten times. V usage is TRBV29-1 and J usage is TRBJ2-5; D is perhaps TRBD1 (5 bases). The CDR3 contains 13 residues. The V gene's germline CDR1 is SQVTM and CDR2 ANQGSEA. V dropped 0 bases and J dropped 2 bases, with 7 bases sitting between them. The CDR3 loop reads CSVEDDSQETQYF. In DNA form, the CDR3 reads TGCAGCGTTGAAGATGACAGTCAAGAGACCCAGTACTTC.

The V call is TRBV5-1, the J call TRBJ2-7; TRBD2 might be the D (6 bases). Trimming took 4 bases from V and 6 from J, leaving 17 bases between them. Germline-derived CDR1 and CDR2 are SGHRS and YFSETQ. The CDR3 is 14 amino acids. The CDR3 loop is CASSRGAGTAEQYF. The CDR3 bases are TGCGCCAGCAGCCGCGGGGCGGGGACCGCCGAGCAGTACTTC.

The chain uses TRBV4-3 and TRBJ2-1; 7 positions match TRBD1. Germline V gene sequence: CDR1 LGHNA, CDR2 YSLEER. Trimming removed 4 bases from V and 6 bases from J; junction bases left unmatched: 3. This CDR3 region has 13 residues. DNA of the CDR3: TGCGCCAGCAGCCCGCGGACAGGCAATGAGCAGTTCTTC. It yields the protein CASSPRTGNEQFF.

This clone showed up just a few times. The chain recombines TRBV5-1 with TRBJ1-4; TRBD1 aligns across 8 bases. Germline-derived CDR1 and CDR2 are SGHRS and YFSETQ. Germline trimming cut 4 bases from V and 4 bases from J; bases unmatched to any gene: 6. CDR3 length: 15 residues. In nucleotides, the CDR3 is TGCGCCAGCAGCCAAGGACAGGGAGGTAATGAAAAACTGTTTTTT. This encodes CASSQGQGGNEKLFF.

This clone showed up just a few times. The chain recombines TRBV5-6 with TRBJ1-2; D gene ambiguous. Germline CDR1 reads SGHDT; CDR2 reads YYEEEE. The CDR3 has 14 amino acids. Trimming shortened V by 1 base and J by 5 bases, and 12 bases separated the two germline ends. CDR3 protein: CASSLLSGEYGYTF. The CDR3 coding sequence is TGTGCCAGCAGCTTGTTGTCCGGGGAATATGGCTACACCTTC.

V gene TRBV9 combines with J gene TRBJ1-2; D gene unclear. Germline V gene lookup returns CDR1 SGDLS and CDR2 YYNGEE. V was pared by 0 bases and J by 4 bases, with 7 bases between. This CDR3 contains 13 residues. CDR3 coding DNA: TGTGCCAGCAGCGTAGGTGGCGGCTATGGCTACACCTTC. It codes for CASSVGGGYGYTF.

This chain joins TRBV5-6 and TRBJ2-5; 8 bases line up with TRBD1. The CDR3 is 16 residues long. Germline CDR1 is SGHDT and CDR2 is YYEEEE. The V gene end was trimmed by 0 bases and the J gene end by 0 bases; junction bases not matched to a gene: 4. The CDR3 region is CASSLVLDRDQETQYF. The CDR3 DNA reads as TGTGCCAGCAGCTTGGTCCTGGACAGGGACCAAGAGACCCAGTACTTC.

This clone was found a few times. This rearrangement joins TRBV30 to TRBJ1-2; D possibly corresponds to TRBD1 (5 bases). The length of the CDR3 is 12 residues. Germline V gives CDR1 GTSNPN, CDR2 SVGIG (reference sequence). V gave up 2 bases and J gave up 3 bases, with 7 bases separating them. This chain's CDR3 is CAWSPTDYGYTF. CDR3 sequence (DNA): TGTGCCTGGAGTCCGACAGACTATGGCTACACCTTC.

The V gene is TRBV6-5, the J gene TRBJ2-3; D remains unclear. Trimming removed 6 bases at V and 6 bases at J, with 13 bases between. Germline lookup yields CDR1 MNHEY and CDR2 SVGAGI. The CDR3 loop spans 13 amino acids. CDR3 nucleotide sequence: TGTGCCAGCAGCTCCCGAGCGATTGATACGCAGTATTTT. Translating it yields CASSSRAIDTQYF.

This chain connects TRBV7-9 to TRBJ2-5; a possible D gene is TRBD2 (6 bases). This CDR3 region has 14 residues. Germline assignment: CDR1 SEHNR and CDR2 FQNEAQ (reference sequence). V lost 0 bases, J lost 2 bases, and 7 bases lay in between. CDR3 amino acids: CASSLAGTQETQYF. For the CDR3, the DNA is TGTGCCAGCAGCTTAGCAGGGACTCAAGAGACCCAGTACTTC.

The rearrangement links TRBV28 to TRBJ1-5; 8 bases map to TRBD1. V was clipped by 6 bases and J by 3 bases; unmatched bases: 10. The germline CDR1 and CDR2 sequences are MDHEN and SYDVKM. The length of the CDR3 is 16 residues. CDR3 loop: CASSYYPGQVNQPQHF. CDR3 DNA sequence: TGTGCCAGCAGCTACTATCCGGGACAGGTCAATCAGCCCCAGCATTTT.

The CDR3 nucleotides are TGTGCCAGCAGCCCAGGGCAGGGCAAGGGGAACACTGAAGCTTTCTTT. This sequence encodes CASSPGQGKGNTEAFF. The chain combines TRBV9 with TRBJ1-1; weak D call: TRBD1 (5 bases). The CDR3 totals 16 residues. The V end was cut by 4 bases, the J end by 1 base, with 17 bases between. Germline V gene sequence: CDR1 SGDLS, CDR2 YYNGEE. Filled out from reference TRBV9 and TRBJ1-1, the complete variable domain reads DSGVTQTPKHLITATGQRVTLRCSPRSGDLSVYWYQQSLDQGLQFLIQYYNGEERAKGNILERFSAQQFPDLHSELNLSSLELGDSALYFCASSPGQGKGNTEAFFGQGTRLTVV.